This T cell receptor beta chain comes out of a study of shared clonotypes between healthy human individuals. The naive CD8 population came from CD45RO-negative cells selected for CCR7, without terminally differentiated effector memory CD45RA+ cells. Data came from immunoSEQ multiplex PCR; TCRdb stores just in-frame clones and leaves some out. The table has some 2,100,000 clones, approximately 94% seen once. Specimen: naive CD8+ T cells from PBMCs. This sequence was found in a young man in good health. Some clones in this sample may be carry-over from other donors' samples.

This CDR3 reads CASSLSARGDQYF. CDR3 sequence (DNA): TGTGCCAGCAGTTTATCGGCGAGGGGCGATCAGTACTTC. The chain is built from TRBV27 and TRBJ2-7; possibly TRBD1 or TRBD2 for D (5 bases each). V was shortened by 0 bases and J by 10 bases, with 13 bases between the two germline ends. Germline assignment: CDR1 MNHEY and CDR2 SMNVEV (reference sequence). CDR3 length: 13 residues.